These T cell receptor beta chains were read from a single sample in a study of CD8+CD57+ T cells in acquired aplastic anemia. A single record per CDR3 protein comes from TCRdb applying MiXCR to the reads. The top ten clones hold approximately 9.7% of a sample with around 170,000 distinct CDR3 sequences, more than 45% of them seen once. Specimen: sorted CD4+, CD8+, or CD8+CD57+ T cells (not recorded which) from PBMCs. These TCRs come from a human donor with aplastic anemia. Each CDR3 is given with its conserved first and last residue. The D gene is left open where the match is weak. Clone size, where shown, is once, few, many, or a class for clones that have expanded.

abundance: .
len: 15
v_gene: TRBV2
d_gene: .
j_gene: TRBJ1-1
CDR3nt: TGTGCCAGCCAACGGATTACCACAGGGTGGACTGAAGCTTTCTTT
CDR3aa: CASQRITTGWTEAFF

abundance: many
len: 13
v_gene: TRBV7-9
d_gene: .
j_gene: TRBJ2-7
CDR3nt: TGTGCCAGCAGCCCCGGGGGTGGCTACGAGCAGTACTTC
CDR3aa: CASSPGGGYEQYF

abundance: .
len: 18
v_gene: TRBV9
d_gene: .
j_gene: TRBJ2-2
CDR3nt: TGTGCCAGCAGCCCTCGGACTATTATTGCCGCGAACACCGGGGAGCTGTTTTTT
CDR3aa: CASSPRTIIAANTGELFF

abundance: .
len: 14
v_gene: TRBV2
d_gene: TRBD2
j_gene: TRBJ2-7
CDR3nt: TGTGCCAGCAGTCCGACTAGCGGAGTTTACGAGCAGTACTTC
CDR3aa: CASSPTSGVYEQYF

abundance: many
len: 15
v_gene: TRBV5-4
d_gene: TRBD2
j_gene: TRBJ2-1
CDR3nt: TGTGCCAGCAGCTTGGACCTAGCGGGGGGGGATGAGCAGTTCTTC
CDR3aa: CASSLDLAGGDEQFF

abundance: few
len: 13
v_gene: TRBV10-3
d_gene: .
j_gene: TRBJ1-1
CDR3nt: TGTGCCATCAGTGCTTCCCTAGGCACTGAAGCTTTCTTT
CDR3aa: CAISASLGTEAFF

abundance: .
len: 18
v_gene: TRBV2
d_gene: TRBD2
j_gene: TRBJ2-3
CDR3nt: TGTGCCAGCAGCCAAGATGGTAGGACTGGGGGGGTCACAGATACGCAGTATTTT
CDR3aa: CASSQDGRTGGVTDTQYF

abundance: .
len: 13
v_gene: TRBV30
d_gene: .
j_gene: TRBJ2-5
CDR3nt: TGTGCCTGGAAGGTCCGAGAGACGAAGACCCAGTACTTC
CDR3aa: CAWKVRETKTQYF

abundance: .
len: 13
v_gene: TRBV19
d_gene: TRBD1
j_gene: TRBJ1-1
CDR3nt: TGTGCCAGTAGCCCCTTACAGGGGACCCACGCTTTCTTT
CDR3aa: CASSPLQGTHAFF

abundance: .
len: 16
v_gene: TRBV5-1
d_gene: TRBD2
j_gene: TRBJ2-2
CDR3nt: TGCGCCAGCAGCTGGACTAGCGGGGCAAACACCGGGGAGCTGTTTTTT
CDR3aa: CASSWTSGANTGELFF

abundance: .
len: 14
v_gene: TRBV7-9
d_gene: TRBD2
j_gene: TRBJ2-3
CDR3nt: TGTGCCAGCTCCGCGGGAGGGCCTACAGATACGCAGTATTTT
CDR3aa: CASSAGGPTDTQYF

abundance: .
len: 15
v_gene: TRBV2
d_gene: TRBD1
j_gene: TRBJ2-5
CDR3nt: TGTGCCAGCAGGGCCGGGACAGGGATCCAAGAGACCCAGTACTTC
CDR3aa: CASRAGTGIQETQYF

abundance: .
len: 13
v_gene: TRBV10-3
d_gene: TRBD1
j_gene: TRBJ2-3
CDR3nt: TGTGCCATCCGGACAGGAGAGCACAATGAGCAGTATTTT
CDR3aa: CAIRTGEHNEQYF

abundance: .
len: 14
v_gene: TRBV29-1
d_gene: TRBD2
j_gene: TRBJ2-3
CDR3nt: TGCAGCGTTGTTAGGTTAGCGGGACCAGATACGCAGTATTTT
CDR3aa: CSVVRLAGPDTQYF

abundance: .
len: 14
v_gene: TRBV19
d_gene: .
j_gene: TRBJ1-2
CDR3nt: TGTGCCAGTAGTCCGGCAGGAGACTTCTATGGCTACACCTTC
CDR3aa: CASSPAGDFYGYTF

abundance: many
len: 15
v_gene: TRBV20-1
d_gene: .
j_gene: TRBJ2-5
CDR3nt: TGCAGTGGGGGAACCCCGGGGCCCTTTTTAGAGACCCAGTACTTC
CDR3aa: CSGGTPGPFLETQYF

abundance: .
len: 15
v_gene: TRBV19
d_gene: .
j_gene: TRBJ1-4
CDR3nt: TGTGCCAGTAGTATGGACGCCGAAATGACCAAAAAACTGTTTTTT
CDR3aa: CASSMDAEMTKKLFF

abundance: many
len: 14
v_gene: TRBV7-2
d_gene: .
j_gene: TRBJ2-3
CDR3nt: TGTGCCAGCAGCTTAGCAAAGATCACAGATACGCAGTATTTT
CDR3aa: CASSLAKITDTQYF

abundance: .
len: 16
v_gene: TRBV6-1
d_gene: TRBD2
j_gene: TRBJ2-5
CDR3nt: TGTGCCAGCAGAAGCGGGACTAGCGGGGGCCGGGAGACCCAGTACTTC
CDR3aa: CASRSGTSGGRETQYF

abundance: many
len: 18
v_gene: TRBV6-1
d_gene: .
j_gene: TRBJ2-7
CDR3nt: TGTGCCAGCAGTCAAGACGTTAGCCGGGACACACGACCCTACGAGCAGTACTTC
CDR3aa: CASSQDVSRDTRPYEQYF

abundance: once
len: 15
v_gene: TRBV28
d_gene: TRBD2
j_gene: TRBJ2-7
CDR3nt: TGTGCCAGCAGCGTAGGCAGCGGGAGTTCCAACGAGCAGTACTTC
CDR3aa: CASSVGSGSSNEQYF

abundance: many
len: 14
v_gene: TRBV5-1
d_gene: .
j_gene: TRBJ2-7
CDR3nt: TGCGCCAGCAGCTTGGGCGGGCCCTCCTACGAGCAGTACTTC
CDR3aa: CASSLGGPSYEQYF

abundance: .
len: 15
v_gene: TRBV6-1
d_gene: .
j_gene: TRBJ1-4
CDR3nt: TGTGCCAGCAGCCCACTACCCGACAGCAATGAAAAACTGTTTTTT
CDR3aa: CASSPLPDSNEKLFF

abundance: .
len: 12
v_gene: TRBV2
d_gene: .
j_gene: TRBJ2-2
CDR3nt: TGTGCCAGCAGTGCGGACACCGGGGAGCTGTTTTTT
CDR3aa: CASSADTGELFF

abundance: many
len: 11
v_gene: TRBV6-2/TRBV6-3
d_gene: .
j_gene: TRBJ2-7
CDR3nt: TGTGCCAGCAGTCCCCCCTACGAGCAGTACTTC
CDR3aa: CASSPPYEQYF

abundance: many
len: 12
v_gene: TRBV12-3/TRBV12-4
d_gene: .
j_gene: TRBJ2-3
CDR3nt: TGTGCCAGCAGTTTTCTTGGGGATACGCAGTATTTT
CDR3aa: CASSFLGDTQYF

abundance: .
len: 14
v_gene: TRBV9
d_gene: .
j_gene: TRBJ2-5
CDR3nt: TGTGCCAGCAGCCGACAACAGGGAGGGGAGACCCAGTGCTTC
CDR3aa: CASSRQQGGETQCF

abundance: many
len: 15
v_gene: TRBV5-4
d_gene: .
j_gene: TRBJ2-5
CDR3nt: TGTGCCAGCAGCTCGGCCGGGAGAATAAGTGAGACCCAGTACTTC
CDR3aa: CASSSAGRISETQYF

abundance: many
len: 13
v_gene: TRBV20-1
d_gene: TRBD1
j_gene: TRBJ2-7
CDR3nt: TGCAGTGCTAGATGGTACAGGGGTCTCGAGCAGTACTTC
CDR3aa: CSARWYRGLEQYF

abundance: .
len: 15
v_gene: TRBV5-1
d_gene: TRBD1
j_gene: TRBJ2-5
CDR3nt: TGCGCCGGCAGGGTACGACAGGGTTCAAGGGAGACCCAGTACTTC
CDR3aa: CAGRVRQGSRETQYF

abundance: many
len: 17
v_gene: TRBV5-6
d_gene: .
j_gene: TRBJ1-2
CDR3nt: TGTGCCAGCAGCTTGGCCAAACCTCTTGGACGGACCTATGGCTACACCTTC
CDR3aa: CASSLAKPLGRTYGYTF

abundance: few
len: 14
v_gene: TRBV2
d_gene: .
j_gene: TRBJ2-5
CDR3nt: TGTGCCAGCAGTGAAATAAGTAACCAAGAGACCCAGTACTTC
CDR3aa: CASSEISNQETQYF

abundance: .
len: 12
v_gene: TRBV20-1
d_gene: .
j_gene: TRBJ1-5
CDR3nt: TGCAGTGCTAGAGCTGGTGATCAGCCCCAGCATTTT
CDR3aa: CSARAGDQPQHF

abundance: many
len: 14
v_gene: TRBV5-1
d_gene: .
j_gene: TRBJ1-1
CDR3nt: TGCGCCAGCAGCCCGGTCCCAAGTAACACTGAAGCTTTCTTT
CDR3aa: CASSPVPSNTEAFF

abundance: many
len: 16
v_gene: TRBV5-6
d_gene: .
j_gene: TRBJ1-6
CDR3nt: TGTGCCAGCAGCCCCGCCCCGACTAAAGTTAATTCACCCCTCCACTTT
CDR3aa: CASSPAPTKVNSPLHF

abundance: .
len: 15
v_gene: TRBV7-9
d_gene: .
j_gene: TRBJ2-5
CDR3nt: TGTGCCAGCATCCGAACCGGGACTCACTGGGAGACCCAGTACTTC
CDR3aa: CASIRTGTHWETQYF

abundance: few
len: 12
v_gene: TRBV29-1
d_gene: TRBD2
j_gene: TRBJ2-1
CDR3nt: TGCAGTACTAGCGGCTCCTACAATGAGCAGTTCTTC
CDR3aa: CSTSGSYNEQFF

abundance: few
len: 15
v_gene: TRBV18
d_gene: .
j_gene: TRBJ2-7
CDR3nt: TGTGCCAGCTCGCAACCGGGGACCGGGAGTTTAAAGCAGTACTTC
CDR3aa: CASSQPGTGSLKQYF

abundance: .
len: 14
v_gene: TRBV20-1
d_gene: TRBD1
j_gene: TRBJ1-3
CDR3nt: TGCAGTGCCCAAGACAGGGGGCCTGGAAACACCATATATTTT
CDR3aa: CSAQDRGPGNTIYF

abundance: many
len: 13
v_gene: TRBV3-1
d_gene: .
j_gene: TRBJ2-7
CDR3nt: TGTGCCAGCAGCCAAGAGGCACCACACGAGCAGTACTTC
CDR3aa: CASSQEAPHEQYF

abundance: many
len: 14
v_gene: TRBV27
d_gene: .
j_gene: TRBJ2-7
CDR3nt: TGTGCCAGCAGTTTACGGCAGGGAAACTACGAGCAGTACTTC
CDR3aa: CASSLRQGNYEQYF

abundance: many
len: 13
v_gene: TRBV11-1
d_gene: TRBD1
j_gene: TRBJ1-2
CDR3nt: TGTGCCAGCAGCCCGCGACAGGGATATGGCTACACCTTC
CDR3aa: CASSPRQGYGYTF

abundance: .
len: 16
v_gene: TRBV5-5
d_gene: TRBD1
j_gene: TRBJ1-2
CDR3nt: TGTGCCAGCAGCTTTCCCGGACAGGAGTGGAACTATGGCTACACCTTC
CDR3aa: CASSFPGQEWNYGYTF

abundance: .
len: 14
v_gene: TRBV10-2
d_gene: .
j_gene: TRBJ2-2
CDR3nt: TGCGCCCTCCTAGGGGGAGTTAATACCGGGGAGCTGTTTTTT
CDR3aa: CALLGGVNTGELFF

abundance: .
len: 12
v_gene: TRBV19
d_gene: .
j_gene: TRBJ1-1
CDR3nt: TGTGCCGGTAAGGGGTGGGATACTGAAGCTTTCTTT
CDR3aa: CAGKGWDTEAFF

abundance: many
len: 16
v_gene: TRBV24-1
d_gene: .
j_gene: TRBJ2-1
CDR3nt: TGTGCCACCAGTGATTTGCAGCAGGGGACGGGCAATGAGCAGTTCTTC
CDR3aa: CATSDLQQGTGNEQFF

abundance: .
len: 16
v_gene: TRBV6-2/TRBV6-3
d_gene: .
j_gene: TRBJ1-4
CDR3nt: TGTGCCAGCAGTTACGAGAGAACCACAACTAATGAAAAACTGTTTTTT
CDR3aa: CASSYERTTTNEKLFF